Following are 26 T cell receptor beta chains from one sample sequenced in a study of blood T cell repertoires in COVID-19 (dated by TCRdb to the early 2020s). Libraries were prepared through the immunoSEQ multiplex PCR assay. Not all clones reach the TCRdb copy of this immuneACCESS table, which keeps in-frame sequences only. Checked studies attribute under half of the gap to unresolved V genes and leave the rest unexplained. The sample includes fewer than 200,000 clones, with roughly 79% observed a single time. Around a fifth of the sample is taken by the ten largest. The specimen was peripheral blood. All receptors come from a woman of 80 years or more with acute or convalescent COVID-19.

The chain couples TRBV7-9 to TRBJ1-2, with D possibly being TRBD1 (6 bases). From germline, CDR1 is SEHNR and CDR2 FQNEAQ (reference sequence). The CDR3 totals 14 residues. V lost 0 bases, J lost 6 bases, and 11 bases lay in between. CDR3 residues: CASSLASTGNGYTF. Written as DNA, the CDR3 is TGTGCCAGCAGCTTAGCTAGTACAGGGAATGGCTACACCTTC.

The J gene is TRBJ2-3, the V gene TRBV4-3, with 11 positions matching TRBD2. V trimming: 4 bases; J trimming: 2 bases; junction bases outside the gene matches: 5. The V gene's germline CDR1 is LGHNA and CDR2 YSLEER. The CDR3 is 16 residues long. CDR3 DNA: TGCGCCAGCAGCCCGAGACTAGCGGGGTACACAGATACGCAGTATTTT. This sequence encodes CASSPRLAGYTDTQYF.

The chain combines TRBV10-3 with TRBJ2-1, with 7 positions matching TRBD1. Trimming at V came to 6 bases and at J to 3 bases, leaving 8 bases not matched to a gene. CDR3 length: 15 residues. Germline values: CDR1 ENHRY, CDR2 SYGVKD. The CDR3 bases are TGTGCCATCAGAACCACCGGGACAGACTACAATGAGCAGTTCTTC. The encoded protein is CAIRTTGTDYNEQFF.

V and J are TRBV5-1 and TRBJ1-1, with D possibly TRBD1 on 5 matching bases. Looked up from germline, CDR1 is SGHRS and CDR2 is YFSETQ. V lost 0 bases and J lost 2, with 11 bases in between. The CDR3 is 15 residues long. This chain's CDR3 is CASSLEGIANTEAFF. The CDR3 nucleotides are TGCGCCAGCAGCTTGGAGGGGATTGCCAACACTGAAGCTTTCTTT.

This clone was seen only a few times. The V call is TRBV11-2, the J call TRBJ1-3; 9 bases are shared with TRBD1. This CDR3 is built from 16 residues. Germline assignment: CDR1 SGHAT and CDR2 FQNNGV. J gave up 5 bases and V 1 base, and 6 bases lay outside the gene matches. The CDR3 nucleotides read TGTGCCAGCAGCTTAGCACAGGGGGCGAAAAGAAACACCATATATTTT. This sequence encodes CASSLAQGAKRNTIYF.

The rearrangement links TRBV19 to TRBJ2-1; D remains unclear. The CDR3 is made up of 12 amino acids. The germline V gene has CDR1 LNHDA and CDR2 SQIVND (reference sequence). Trimming removed 5 bases at V and 8 bases at J, with 10 bases between. The CDR3 DNA sequence: TGTGCCAGTAGTCTCATACGGGATGAGCAGTTCTTC. This translates into CASSLIRDEQFF.

The V and J genes are TRBV6-5 and TRBJ1-3; possible D gene TRBD1, 5 bases. CDR1 MNHEY and CDR2 SVGAGI come from the germline V gene. This CDR3 spans 14 amino acids. The V and J ends lost 6 bases and 2 bases respectively, with 11 bases between them. The CDR3 region is CASRGQGTGNTIYF. Written as DNA, the CDR3 is TGTGCCAGCAGAGGGCAGGGAACTGGAAACACCATATATTTT.

The CDR3 loop reads CASSQDPGGAYNEQFF. The CDR3 bases are TGCGCCAGCAGCCAAGATCCGGGGGGTGCCTACAATGAGCAGTTCTTC. This chain links TRBV4-3 with TRBJ2-1; 7 bases line up with TRBD2. Germline CDR1 reads LGHNA; CDR2 reads YSLEER. The CDR3 spans 16 residues. The V and J ends lost 0 bases and 2 bases, in that order; junction bases with no gene match: 4.

The chain combines TRBV5-1 with TRBJ2-1, with 10 bases identical to TRBD2. This CDR3 has 16 residues. Germline V lookup: CDR1 SGHRS, CDR2 YFSETQ. Germline trimming cut 4 bases from V and 7 bases from J; bases unmatched to any gene: 11. The CDR3, as DNA: TGCGCCAGCAGCCACTTAGCGGGAGGCCCTGGGAATGAGCAGTTCTTC. This gives the protein CASSHLAGGPGNEQFF. The variable domain in full, completed from reference TRBV5-1 and TRBJ2-1, reads KAGVTQTPRYLIKTRGQQVTLSCSPISGHRSVSWYQQTPGQGLQFLFEYFSETQRNKGNFPGRFSGRQFSNSRSEMNVSTLELGDSALYLCASSHLAGGPGNEQFFGPGTRLTVL.

This sequence joins TRBV19 and TRBJ2-5; possible D gene TRBD1, 6 bases. CDR3 length: 13 amino acids. V was shortened by 8 bases and J by 0 bases, with 10 bases between the two germline ends. Germline V CDR1 and CDR2: LNHDA, SQIVND (reference sequence). CDR3 sequence: CASHGTNQETQYF. In DNA form, the CDR3 reads TGTGCCAGTCACGGGACAAACCAAGAGACCCAGTACTTC.

The V call is TRBV30, the J call TRBJ1-4; D unclear. CDR1 is GTSNPN, CDR2 SVGIG, per germline (reference sequence). CDR3 length: 13 amino acids. Trimming took 1 base from V and 8 from J, leaving 11 bases between them. The CDR3 bases are TGTGCCTGGAGTGGGGAGCGGGGAGAAAAACTGTTTTTT. It codes for CAWSGERGEKLFF.

J is TRBJ1-1 and V is TRBV14, with D tentatively TRBD1 (6 bases). Germline V CDR1 and CDR2: SGHDN, FVKESK. With 5 bases removed from V and 5 bases from J, the gap between germline ends came to 21 bases. CDR3 length: 16 amino acids. Here the CDR3 reads CASSGRSGTLGTEAFF. Here the CDR3 DNA reads TGTGCCAGCAGCGGTAGGTCGGGGACATTGGGGACTGAAGCTTTCTTT.

V gene TRBV5-1 combines with J gene TRBJ2-1, with 7 bases identical to TRBD1. The germline CDR1 and CDR2 sequences are SGHRS and YFSETQ. J lost 4 bases, V lost 6 bases, and 7 bases had no gene match. The CDR3 consists of 14 residues. DNA for the CDR3: TGCGCCAGCAAGTCCCCGACAGGGTACAATGAGCAGTTCTTC. As protein: CASKSPTGYNEQFF.

The chain links TRBV7-6 to TRBJ1-3; TRBD1 matches at 7 bases. CDR3 size: 18 residues. V gave up 5 bases and J gave up 3 bases; unmatched junction bases: 16. Germline values: CDR1 SGHVS, CDR2 FNYEAQ. CDR3 bases: TGTGCCAGCAGCCACGAATGGTCCGGGCAGGGGGGTGGAAACACCATATATTTT. Protein product: CASSHEWSGQGGGNTIYF.

V usage is TRBV11-2 and J usage is TRBJ1-2; unclear D gene. The CDR3 consists of 14 residues. The germline V gene encodes CDR1 SGHAT and CDR2 FQNNGV. Trimming pared 2 bases from V and 2 bases from J, leaving 9 bases between. The chain's CDR3 is CASSLTGGNYGYTF. The CDR3 nucleotides are TGTGCCAGCAGCTTAACGGGCGGGAACTATGGCTACACCTTC.

The chain joins TRBV15 to TRBJ2-2; tentatively, D is TRBD2 (7 bases). The germline V and J ends were trimmed by 3 bases and 4 bases, with 15 bases remaining between them. The CDR3 totals 16 residues. CDR1 LNHNV and CDR2 YYDKDF come from the germline V gene (reference sequence). CDR3 protein: CATSSPGRTVTGELFF. The CDR3 region has the DNA TGTGCCACCAGCAGTCCCGGGAGGACAGTCACCGGGGAGCTGTTTTTT.

The chain uses TRBV5-4 and TRBJ2-7; 9 bases are shared with TRBD1. In germline, CDR1 is SGHNT, CDR2 YYREEE (reference sequence). The CDR3 has 15 residues. After removal of 3 bases from V and 3 bases from J, the junction contained 7 bases not matched to a gene. CDR3 bases: TGTGCCAGCAGCTCCCTTGGGACAGGGATCTACGAGCAGTACTTC. Translating gives CASSSLGTGIYEQYF.

The DNA of the CDR3 is TGTGCCAGCAGCTTACATGCGGGAGGGCCCTATGAGCAGTTCTTC. Encoded protein: CASSLHAGGPYEQFF. The chain employs TRBV7-2 and TRBJ2-1; 9 bases line up with TRBD2. Germline values: CDR1 SGHTA, CDR2 FQGNSA. This CDR3 comprises 15 residues. Losses at the gene ends were 2 bases for V and 8 bases for J; bases not matched to a gene: 7.

This clone was detected once. The chain recombines TRBV5-4 with TRBJ2-7; TRBD1 agrees at 7 bases. J gave up 6 bases and V 5 bases, and 5 bases lay outside the gene matches. The CDR3 spans 12 residues. Germline V CDR1 and CDR2: SGHNT, YYREEE (reference sequence). CDR3 amino acids: CASSTDRSEQYF. CDR3 sequence (DNA): TGTGCCAGCAGTACGGACAGGAGCGAGCAGTACTTC.

The chain employs TRBV7-2 and TRBJ2-2, with TRBD2 as a possible D gene (6 bases). The CDR3 totals 15 residues. Germline loops: CDR1 SGHTA, CDR2 FQGNSA. Trimming shortened V by 4 bases and J by 5 bases, and 14 bases separated the two germline ends. CDR3 protein: CASSSRLVRTGELFF. CDR3 DNA: TGTGCCAGCAGCTCCCGACTAGTTCGTACCGGGGAGCTGTTTTTT.

This clone was counted between two and nine times. V gene TRBV5-6 combines with J gene TRBJ2-4; D is perhaps TRBD2 (7 bases). This CDR3 has 15 amino acids. The V gene's germline CDR1 is SGHDT and CDR2 YYEEEE. V gave up 6 bases and J gave up 8 bases, with 21 bases separating them. CDR3: CASINRGGGEYIQYF. The CDR3 coding sequence is TGTGCCAGCATCAACCGGGGCGGGGGCGAGTACATTCAGTACTTC.

The V call is TRBV3-1 (or the pseudogene TRBV3-2), the J call TRBJ2-1; 8 bases fit TRBD2. After removal of 2 bases from V and 6 bases from J, the junction contained 3 bases not matched to a gene. The V gene's germline CDR1 is LGHDT and CDR2 YNNKEL (reference sequence). This CDR3 spans 14 amino acids. The CDR3 region is CASSQSGSPNEQFF. CDR3 in DNA: TGTGCCAGCAGCCAAAGCGGGAGCCCCAATGAGCAGTTCTTC.

This rearrangement joins TRBV5-1 to TRBJ2-1; D possibly corresponds to TRBD2 (5 bases). The CDR3 contains 14 residues. In germline, CDR1 is SGHRS, CDR2 YFSETQ. Trimming cost V 0 bases and J 7 bases, with 11 bases left between them. CDR3 nucleotides: TGCGCCAGCAGCTTGGCCCGGGGTTCGAATGAGCAGTTCTTC. This sequence encodes CASSLARGSNEQFF.

V is TRBV2 and J is TRBJ1-1, with TRBD1 matching 11 bases. V lost 8 bases, J lost 0 bases, and 8 bases stayed unmatched. The CDR3 has 16 amino acids. Germline V lookup: CDR1 SNHLY, CDR2 FYNNEI. The CDR3 coding sequence is TGTGCCAGCTCCTGGGACAGGGGGTCGGTGAACACTGAAGCTTTCTTT. Translation: CASSWDRGSVNTEAFF. The complete variable domain, with remaining parts taken from reference TRBV2 and TRBJ1-1, reads EPEVTQTPSHQVTQMGQEVILRCVPISNHLYFYWYRQILGQKVEFLVSFYNNEISEKSEIFDDQFSVERPDGSNFTLKIRSTKLEDSAMYFCASSWDRGSVNTEAFFGQGTRLTVV.

The chain links TRBV5-1 to TRBJ2-7, with D possibly being TRBD1 (5 bases). The V end lost 4 bases, the J end lost 3 bases, and 11 bases lay between the germline ends. There are 13 residues in the CDR3. Per the germline V gene, CDR1 is SGHRS and CDR2 is YFSETQ. The CDR3 DNA sequence: TGCGCCAGCAGCAAGACAGTGGACTACGAGCAGTACTTC. Translated, it gives CASSKTVDYEQYF. Drawing the rest from reference TRBV5-1 and TRBJ2-7, the complete variable domain is KAGVTQTPRYLIKTRGQQVTLSCSPISGHRSVSWYQQTPGQGLQFLFEYFSETQRNKGNFPGRFSGRQFSNSRSEMNVSTLELGDSALYLCASSKTVDYEQYFGPGTRLTVT.

The chain employs TRBV9 and TRBJ2-2, with no clear D. V lost 0 bases, J lost 7 bases, and 7 bases lay in between. This CDR3 has 13 amino acids. Per the germline V gene, CDR1 is SGDLS and CDR2 is YYNGEE. The chain's CDR3 is CASSVAIGGELFF. In DNA form, the CDR3 reads TGTGCCAGCAGCGTAGCTATTGGCGGGGAGCTGTTTTTT. The full variable domain, rest sourced from reference TRBV9 and TRBJ2-2, is DSGVTQTPKHLITATGQRVTLRCSPRSGDLSVYWYQQSLDQGLQFLIQYYNGEERAKGNILERFSAQQFPDLHSELNLSSLELGDSALYFCASSVAIGGELFFGEGSRLTVL.